This record concerns one T cell receptor (beta chain) sequence. This CDR3 comprises 18 residues. CDR1 LNHDA and CDR2 SQIVND come from the germline V gene (reference sequence). Trimming shortened V by 0 bases and J by 0 bases, and 17 bases separated the two germline ends. These data originate in a study of blood T cell repertoires in COVID-19. Study-wide context: The United States, Italy and Spain were the sources of the acute and convalescent COVID-19 samples. Sources were T cells, B-cell-depleted T cells, or PBMCs; the material itself was cDNA or gDNA.

Original processing methods: Researchers report that nucleated cell counts were estimated from reference gene primer amplification. Clones were read by immunoSEQ multiplex PCR, and TCRdb kept only the in-frame ones, dropping some. D and trimming come from the DNA, and the V and J calls and clone size come from that table. Altogether 200,000 or so clones are present, about 80% being singletons, with the ten largest covering roughly 1.8%. The J gene is TRBJ1-1, the V gene TRBV19; tentatively, D is TRBD1 (5 bases). Sequences were obtained from PBMCs or T cells enriched from blood (not recorded which). The source is a man aged 55-75 years who had recovered from COVID-19. The CDR3 sequence is CASSIDHGAAVVNTEAFF. The CDR3 nucleotides are TGTGCCAGTAGTATAGATCATGGGGCGGCGGTCGTGAACACTGAAGCTTTCTTT.